Each of the 9 T cell receptor beta chains below was sequenced from the same sample in a study of cytomegalovirus exposure and HLA in healthy donors. With 60 Vbeta and 13 Jbeta primers, the PCR was carried out. Repertoires were generated with immunoSEQ multiplex PCR, while TCRdb's copy carries only in-frame clones and drops some. The table records about 160,000 clones, about three quarters of them present only once. Sequencing used PBMCs. These receptors originate from a female donor in good health and CMV-seronegative.

This chain uses TRBV29-1 with TRBJ1-2; no reliable D call. The CDR3 contains 15 residues. V was shortened by 0 bases and J by 0 bases, with 11 bases between the two germline ends. Germline V gene sequence: CDR1 SQVTM, CDR2 ANQGSEA. The CDR3 DNA reads TGCAGCGTTGAAGACGAGGAGTCAGCTAACTATGGCTACACCTTC. Translated: CSVEDEESANYGYTF. The full variable domain, with the rest looked up from reference TRBV29-1 and TRBJ1-2, is SAVISQKPSRDICQRGTSLTIQCQVDSQVTMMFWYRQQPGQSLTLIATANQGSEATYESGFVIDKFPISRPNLTFSTLTVSNMSPEDSSIYLCSVEDEESANYGYTFGSGTRLTVV.

The genes are TRBV9 and TRBJ1-1; possible D gene TRBD1, 6 bases. This CDR3 is built from 16 residues. Trimming took off 4 bases at V and 0 bases at J, with 16 bases between the two ends. Germline-derived CDR1 and CDR2 are SGDLS and YYNGEE. CDR3: CASSIQGQPLNTEAFF. The CDR3 coding sequence is TGTGCCAGCAGCATACAAGGACAGCCCTTGAACACTGAAGCTTTCTTT.

The chain is built from TRBV5-1 and TRBJ2-1; 11 bases fit TRBD2. V shed 4 bases and J 8 bases; nucleotides not matched to a gene: 11. Germline values: CDR1 SGHRS, CDR2 YFSETQ. The CDR3 sequence is 16 residues long. The CDR3 DNA is TGCGCCAGCAGCAGTAGCGGGGGGGCCGAGCAGCATGAGCAGTTCTTC. This sequence encodes CASSSSGGAEQHEQFF.

This chain connects TRBV5-1 to TRBJ1-1; perhaps TRBD1 as D (5 bases). The V gene lost 0 bases and the J gene lost 4 bases, with 7 bases spanning the gap. Germline V CDR1 and CDR2: SGHRS, YFSETQ. The CDR3 extends over 13 amino acids. CDR3 amino acids: CASSLVRGTEAFF. The CDR3 bases are TGCGCCAGCAGCTTGGTTAGGGGCACTGAAGCTTTCTTT. Together with reference TRBV5-1 and TRBJ1-1, the CDR3 gives the full variable domain: KAGVTQTPRYLIKTRGQQVTLSCSPISGHRSVSWYQQTPGQGLQFLFEYFSETQRNKGNFPGRFSGRQFSNSRSEMNVSTLELGDSALYLCASSLVRGTEAFFGQGTRLTVV.

The chain links TRBV7-9 to TRBJ2-1; 9 positions match TRBD2. The CDR3 is 17 amino acids. CDR1 and CDR2 from the germline V gene are SEHNR and FQNEAQ (reference sequence). V dropped 2 bases and J dropped 0; count of bases not matched to a gene: 5. In DNA, the CDR3 is TGTGCCAGCAGCTTACCAGGACTAGCGAACTCCTACAATGAGCAGTTCTTC. Amino acids: CASSLPGLANSYNEQFF.

The rearrangement links TRBV7-9 to TRBJ1-4; TRBD1 agrees at 11 bases. This CDR3 is built from 18 residues. The germline CDR1 and CDR2 sequences are SEHNR and FQNEAQ (reference sequence). The ends lost 8 bases at V and 0 bases at J; junction bases unmatched: 11. The CDR3 here is CASSQGTGGPPTNEKLFF. In DNA, the CDR3 is TGTGCCAGCTCCCAGGGGACAGGGGGTCCTCCAACTAATGAAAAACTGTTTTTT. The full variable domain, its missing parts supplied by reference TRBV7-9 and TRBJ1-4, is DTGVSQNPRHKITKRGQNVTFRCDPISEHNRLYWYRQTLGQGPEFLTYFQNEAQLEKSRLLSDRFSAERPKGSFSTLEIQRTEQGDSAMYLCASSQGTGGPPTNEKLFFGSGTQLSVL.

This clone was counted a single time. This chain connects TRBV19 to TRBJ1-5; TRBD1 matches at 8 bases. CDR1 is LNHDA and CDR2 is SQIVND in the germline V gene (reference sequence). The CDR3 consists of 14 residues. Unmatched junction bases numbered 9, after V lost 8 bases and J lost 6 bases. This CDR3 is CASESQGGSQPQHF. The CDR3 coding sequence is TGTGCCAGTGAATCACAGGGGGGGAGTCAGCCCCAGCATTTT.

The V gene is TRBV5-1, the J gene TRBJ1-5; 10 nucleotides match TRBD1. The germline V gene has CDR1 SGHRS and CDR2 YFSETQ. The J segment lost 6 bases and the V segment lost 6 bases, leaving 6 bases of the junction unmatched. The CDR3 has 14 residues. CDR3 coding DNA: TGCGCCAGCACCAAGACAGGGGGCGGTCAGCCCCAGCATTTT. Amino acid sequence: CASTKTGGGQPQHF.

The chain combines TRBV6-5 with TRBJ1-1; TRBD1 agrees at 8 bases. The CDR3 has 13 amino acids. Trimming at V came to 6 bases and at J to 3 bases, leaving 3 bases not matched to a gene. Germline V gene lookup returns CDR1 MNHEY and CDR2 SVGAGI. This CDR3 is CASRPDRDTEAFF. The DNA for the CDR3 is TGTGCCAGCAGGCCGGACAGGGACACTGAAGCTTTCTTT.